This T cell receptor (beta chain) stems from a study of blood T cell repertoires in COVID-19. Study details: The United States, Italy and Spain provided the acute and convalescent COVID-19 samples. Sources were T cells, B-cell-depleted T cells, or PBMCs; the material itself was cDNA or gDNA.

Per the authors' pipeline: Scientists estimated how many nucleated cells there were by amplifying reference gene primers. TCRdb's copy holds only in-frame clones and misses some; the assay was immunoSEQ multiplex PCR. The DNA gave D and trimming, while V, J and clone size come from that table. Of a few hundred thousand clones in the sample, more than 75% were seen once. The ends lost 7 bases at V and 0 bases at J; junction bases unmatched: 24. Germline values: CDR1 ENHRY, CDR2 SYGVKD. This CDR3 has 21 residues. The specimen sequenced was PBMCs or T cells enriched from blood (not recorded which). The V and J genes are TRBV10-3 and TRBJ1-1, with 9 nucleotides matching TRBD1. The TCR sequence derives from a man aged 30 to 45 who had recovered from COVID-19. CDR3 nucleotide sequence: TGTGCCATCAAGACGGGGACAGGGCTCGCTCAAAAGAAGGGCATGAACACTGAAGCTTTCTTT. Protein sequence: CAIKTGTGLAQKKGMNTEAFF.